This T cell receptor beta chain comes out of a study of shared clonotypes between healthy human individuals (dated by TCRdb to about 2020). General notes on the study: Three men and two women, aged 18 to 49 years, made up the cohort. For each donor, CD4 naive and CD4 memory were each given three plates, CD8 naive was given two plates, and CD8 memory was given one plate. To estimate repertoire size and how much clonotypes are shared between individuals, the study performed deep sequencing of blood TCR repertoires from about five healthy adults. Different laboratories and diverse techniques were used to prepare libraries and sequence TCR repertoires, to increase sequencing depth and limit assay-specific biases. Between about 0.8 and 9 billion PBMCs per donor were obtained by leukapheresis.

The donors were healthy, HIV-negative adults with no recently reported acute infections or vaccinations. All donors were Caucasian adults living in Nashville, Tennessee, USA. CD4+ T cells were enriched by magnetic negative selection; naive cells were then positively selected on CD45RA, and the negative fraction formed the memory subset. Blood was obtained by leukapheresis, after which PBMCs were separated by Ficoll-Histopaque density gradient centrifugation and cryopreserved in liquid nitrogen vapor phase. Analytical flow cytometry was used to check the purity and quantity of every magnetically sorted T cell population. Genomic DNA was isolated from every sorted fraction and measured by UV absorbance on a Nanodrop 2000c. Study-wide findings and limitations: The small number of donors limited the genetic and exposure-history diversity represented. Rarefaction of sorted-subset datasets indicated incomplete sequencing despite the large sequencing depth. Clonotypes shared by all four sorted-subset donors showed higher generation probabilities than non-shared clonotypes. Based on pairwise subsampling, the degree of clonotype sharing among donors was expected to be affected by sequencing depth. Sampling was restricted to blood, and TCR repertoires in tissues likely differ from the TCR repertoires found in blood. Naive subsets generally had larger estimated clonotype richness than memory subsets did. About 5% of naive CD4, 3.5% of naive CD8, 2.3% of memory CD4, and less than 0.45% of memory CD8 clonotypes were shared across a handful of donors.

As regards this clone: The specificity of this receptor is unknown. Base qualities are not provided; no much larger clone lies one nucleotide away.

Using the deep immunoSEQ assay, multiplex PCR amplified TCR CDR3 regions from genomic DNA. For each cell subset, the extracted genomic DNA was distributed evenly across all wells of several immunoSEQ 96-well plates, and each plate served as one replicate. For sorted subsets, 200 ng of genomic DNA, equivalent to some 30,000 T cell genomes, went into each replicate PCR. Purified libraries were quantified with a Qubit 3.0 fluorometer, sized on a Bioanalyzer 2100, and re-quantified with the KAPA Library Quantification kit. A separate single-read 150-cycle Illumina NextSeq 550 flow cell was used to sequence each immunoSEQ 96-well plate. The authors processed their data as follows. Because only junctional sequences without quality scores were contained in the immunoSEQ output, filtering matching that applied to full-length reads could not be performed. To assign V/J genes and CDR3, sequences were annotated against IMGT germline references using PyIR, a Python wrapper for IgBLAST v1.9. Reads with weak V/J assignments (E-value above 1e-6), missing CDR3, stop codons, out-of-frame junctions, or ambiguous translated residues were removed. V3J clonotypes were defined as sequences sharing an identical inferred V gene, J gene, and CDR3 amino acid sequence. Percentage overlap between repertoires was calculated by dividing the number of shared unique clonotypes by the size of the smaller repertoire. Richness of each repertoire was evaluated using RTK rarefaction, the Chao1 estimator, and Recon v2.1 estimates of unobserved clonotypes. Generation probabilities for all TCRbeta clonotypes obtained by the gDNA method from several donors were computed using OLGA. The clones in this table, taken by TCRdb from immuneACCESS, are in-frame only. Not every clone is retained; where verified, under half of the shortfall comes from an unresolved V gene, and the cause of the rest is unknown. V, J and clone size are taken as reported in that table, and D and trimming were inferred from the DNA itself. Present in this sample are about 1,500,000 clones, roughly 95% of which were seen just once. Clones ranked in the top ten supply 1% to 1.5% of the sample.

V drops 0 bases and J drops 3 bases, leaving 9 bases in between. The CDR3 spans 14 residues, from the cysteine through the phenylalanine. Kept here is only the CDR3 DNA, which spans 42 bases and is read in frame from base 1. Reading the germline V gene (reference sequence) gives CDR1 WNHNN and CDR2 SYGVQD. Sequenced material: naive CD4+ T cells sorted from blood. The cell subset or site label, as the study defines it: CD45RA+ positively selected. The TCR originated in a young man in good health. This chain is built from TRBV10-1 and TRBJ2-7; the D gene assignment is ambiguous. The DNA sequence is TGCGCCAGCAGTGAGTCCCAAGTCAGCTACGAGCAGTACTTC. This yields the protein CASSESQVSYEQYF.